These 32 T cell receptor beta chains were all obtained from the same sample, sequenced in a study of blood T cell repertoires in COVID-19. Here immunoSEQ multiplex PCR was the method, and the copy in TCRdb shows in-frame clones only, minus some. The sample consists of 100,000 to 150,000 clones, almost 85% of them appearing once. Material: peripheral blood. The origin of the receptors is a woman between 25 and 40 years old who had recovered from COVID-19.

The V gene is TRBV6-2 or TRBV6-3, the J gene TRBJ2-7; D remains unclear. CDR3 length: 13 residues. Germline V gene sequence: CDR1 MNHEY, CDR2 SVGEGT. The germline V and J ends were trimmed by 4 bases and 3 bases, with 10 bases remaining between them. CDR3 protein: CASSSNRGYEQYF. DNA of the CDR3: TGTGCCAGCAGTTCTAACCGAGGCTACGAGCAGTACTTC.

This clone was counted between two and nine times. The chain uses TRBV9 and TRBJ2-1; 9 bases match TRBD2. The CDR3 runs 15 residues. Germline V gene data show CDR1 as SGDLS and CDR2 as YYNGEE. V dropped 1 base and J dropped 8; count of bases not matched to a gene: 7. The CDR3 spells CASSVRVAGGYEQFF. CDR3 nucleotide sequence: TGTGCCAGCAGCGTAAGGGTCGCGGGAGGGTATGAGCAGTTCTTC.

The gene calls are TRBV9 and TRBJ2-7, with TRBD1 as a possible D gene (6 bases). Trimming cost V 4 bases and J 0 bases, with 17 bases left between them. Germline V lookup: CDR1 SGDLS, CDR2 YYNGEE. This CDR3 spans 16 amino acids. CDR3 region: CASSPGTTRSSYEQYF. The CDR3 DNA is TGTGCCAGCAGCCCCGGGACAACCAGGAGCTCCTACGAGCAGTACTTC.

V and J are TRBV7-8 and TRBJ2-6; 10 bases map to TRBD2. Trimming removed 1 base from V and 3 bases from J; junction bases left unmatched: 9. The germline V gene encodes CDR1 SGHVS and CDR2 FQNEAQ. The CDR3 runs to 19 residues. The CDR3 spells CASSLDGSGGLYGANVLTF. In nucleotides, the CDR3 is TGTGCCAGCAGCTTAGATGGTAGCGGGGGGTTGTATGGGGCCAACGTCCTGACTTTC.

This rearrangement joins TRBV2 to TRBJ1-4, with 9 bases identical to TRBD1. J was trimmed by 8 bases and V by 11 bases; bases with no gene match: 3. Per germline, CDR1 SNHLY and CDR2 FYNNEI. This CDR3 contains 11 residues. The CDR3 region is CALGTGEKLFF. The DNA of the CDR3 is TGTGCCCTTGGGACAGGGGAAAAACTGTTTTTT. The full variable domain, its missing parts supplied by reference TRBV2 and TRBJ1-4, is EPEVTQTPSHQVTQMGQEVILRCVPISNHLYFYWYRQILGQKVEFLVSFYNNEISEKSEIFDDQFSVERPDGSNFTLKIRSTKLEDSAMYFCALGTGEKLFFGSGTQLSVL.

DNA for the CDR3: TGTGCCAGTAGTGTAACACTCAGGGGGCATTACACAGATACGCAGTATTTT. Translation: CASSVTLRGHYTDTQYF. The chain uses TRBV19 and TRBJ2-3, with 8 bases that match TRBD1. V trimming: 5 bases; J trimming: 2 bases; junction bases outside the gene matches: 12. Germline V CDR1 and CDR2: LNHDA, SQIVND (reference sequence). CDR3 length: 17 amino acids.

The V gene is TRBV12-5, the J gene TRBJ2-7, with 13 bases lining up with TRBD2. Trimming removed 2 bases from V and 3 bases from J; junction bases left unmatched: 16. Looked up from germline, CDR1 is LGHNT and CDR2 is FRNRAP. The CDR3 runs 20 residues. CDR3 sequence: CASGLRGRDRGLAGDYEQYF. The CDR3 DNA reads as TGTGCTAGTGGTTTGCGGGGACGGGATAGAGGACTAGCGGGGGACTACGAGCAGTACTTC. Full variable domain (rest looked up from reference TRBV12-5 and TRBJ2-7): DARVTQTPRHKVTEMGQEVTMRCQPILGHNTVFWYRQTMMQGLELLAYFRNRAPLDDSGMPKDRFSAEMPDATLATLKIQPSEPRDSAVYFCASGLRGRDRGLAGDYEQYFGPGTRLTVT.

The chain is built from TRBV6-5 and TRBJ1-4; D may be TRBD1 (5 bases). V gave up 5 bases and J gave up 5 bases, with 6 bases separating them. There are 12 residues in the CDR3. The germline CDR1 and CDR2 sequences are MNHEY and SVGAGI. CDR3 coding DNA: TGTGCCAGCAGTCAGGGCAATGAAAAACTGTTTTTT. Translating gives CASSQGNEKLFF.

V gene TRBV7-9 combines with J gene TRBJ2-1, with 13 nucleotides matching TRBD2. J was trimmed by 6 bases and V by 1 base; bases with no gene match: 6. The CDR3 is 17 residues long. In germline, CDR1 is SEHNR, CDR2 FQNEAQ (reference sequence). CDR3 sequence (DNA): TGTGCCAGCAGCTTAGGGACTAGCGGGAGAACAAGCAATGAGCAGTTCTTC. Translating gives CASSLGTSGRTSNEQFF.

The chain carries TRBV7-9 and TRBJ1-1; 8 bases are a match to TRBD1. The CDR3 totals 14 residues. The germline V gene has CDR1 SEHNR and CDR2 FQNEAQ (reference sequence). V trimming: 7 bases; J trimming: 1 base; junction bases outside the gene matches: 5. This chain's CDR3 is CASTKQGGNTEAFF. DNA of the CDR3: TGTGCCAGCACCAAACAGGGGGGGAACACTGAAGCTTTCTTT.

The chain recombines TRBV27 with TRBJ1-5; TRBD1 aligns across 12 bases. The CDR3 loop spans 16 amino acids. Germline CDR1 reads MNHEY; CDR2 reads SMNVEV (reference sequence). The V segment lost 5 bases and the J segment 6 bases; nucleotides outside the gene matches: 8. The chain's CDR3 is CASSPYRDRGLQPQHF. DNA for the CDR3: TGTGCCAGCAGTCCGTACCGGGACAGGGGGCTTCAGCCCCAGCATTTT.

The genes are TRBV29-1 and TRBJ2-4, with D unclear. The CDR3 is 13 amino acids. Germline assignment: CDR1 SQVTM and CDR2 ANQGSEA. Trimming took off 2 bases at V and 0 bases at J, with 5 bases between the two ends. The CDR3 nucleotides are TGCAGCGTTGAATCGTTAGCCAAAAACATTCAGTACTTC. It codes for CSVESLAKNIQYF.

The J gene is TRBJ1-2, the V gene TRBV5-1; D remains unclear. Between the trimmed V and J ends, which lost 0 bases and 2 bases, there was a span of 11 bases. This CDR3 is built from 15 residues. Looked up from germline, CDR1 is SGHRS and CDR2 is YFSETQ. Written as DNA, the CDR3 is TGCGCCAGCAGCTTGGGAGGGAACAGCAACTATGGCTACACCTTC. Translation: CASSLGGNSNYGYTF.

V usage is TRBV7-2 and J usage is TRBJ2-1, with 11 bases identical to TRBD2. The CDR3 has 15 residues. Germline CDR1 and CDR2: SGHTA and FQGNSA. With V trimmed by 5 bases and J by 9 bases, 9 bases remained unmatched. CDR3 sequence reads: CASSLGLAGGSEQFF. The CDR3 DNA reads TGTGCCAGCAGCCTAGGACTAGCGGGCGGGAGTGAGCAGTTCTTC.

The chain couples TRBV2 to TRBJ1-5; D may be TRBD1 (6 bases). Trimming left V 6 bases short and J 2 bases short, with 11 bases between. Germline V gene sequence: CDR1 SNHLY, CDR2 FYNNEI. The CDR3 extends over 14 amino acids. The CDR3 nucleotides read TGTGCCAGCAGCCTCAAGGGGGGCAATCAGCCCCAGCATTTT. Translation: CASSLKGGNQPQHF.

The chain links TRBV28 to TRBJ2-5; a weak D match, TRBD1 (6 bases). Between the trimmed V and J ends, which lost 4 bases and 2 bases, there was a span of 26 bases. There are 19 residues in the CDR3. Germline V gives CDR1 MDHEN, CDR2 SYDVKM. CDR3 nucleotide sequence: TGTGCCAGCAGTTCCTCCATCAGGGGAACGAGGATCCCTCAAGAGACCCAGTACTTC. This translates into CASSSSIRGTRIPQETQYF.

V gene TRBV29-1 combines with J gene TRBJ2-1; tentatively, D is TRBD1 (6 bases). Germline V gives CDR1 SQVTM, CDR2 ANQGSEA. The V gene lost 3 bases and the J gene lost 8 bases, with 20 bases spanning the gap. The CDR3 contains 15 residues. CDR3 coding DNA: TGCAGCGTTGAGGGGACAACCCAATTTGGCTATGAGCAGTTCTTC. This encodes CSVEGTTQFGYEQFF.

The chain recombines TRBV5-4 with TRBJ1-1; D unresolved. This CDR3 has 12 residues. V lost 2 bases and J 4 bases, leaving 6 bases between the germline ends. Germline V gene sequence: CDR1 SGHNT, CDR2 YYREEE (reference sequence). CDR3 sequence: CASSFYSTEAFF. The CDR3 DNA is TGTGCCAGCAGCTTCTACAGCACTGAAGCTTTCTTT.

CDR3 nucleotide sequence: TGTGCCAGCAGCTTATCCGGGAGAGGCCCAAATGAGCAGTTCTTC. It yields the protein CASSLSGRGPNEQFF. The chain recombines TRBV7-3 with TRBJ2-1; TRBD2 is a possible D gene (6 bases). The CDR3 totals 15 residues. V was pared by 2 bases and J by 7 bases, with 15 bases between. Per germline, CDR1 SGHTA and CDR2 FQGTGA. The whole variable domain, remainder taken from reference TRBV7-3 and TRBJ2-1, is GAGVSQTPSNKVTEKGKYVELRCDPISGHTALYWYRQSLGQGPEFLIYFQGTGAADDSGLPNDRFFAVRPEGSVSTLKIQRTERGDSAVYLCASSLSGRGPNEQFFGPGTRLTVL.

The chain employs TRBV12-3 or TRBV12-4 and TRBJ2-1; D call uncertain. The V and J ends lost 5 bases and 5 bases respectively, with 7 bases between them. The CDR3 loop spans 12 amino acids. The CDR3 DNA is TGTGCCAGCAGTCACACAGACAATGAGCAGTTCTTC. This gives the protein CASSHTDNEQFF.

This chain joins TRBV5-6 and TRBJ2-7, with a possible D match to TRBD2 (5 bases). This CDR3 contains 13 residues. The V end was cut by 5 bases, the J end by 4 bases, with 13 bases between. In germline, CDR1 is SGHDT, CDR2 YYEEEE. The CDR3 loop is CASSPGINYEQYF. The CDR3 DNA sequence: TGTGCCAGCAGTCCCGGGATCAATTACGAGCAGTACTTC.

This clone has just one count. The rearrangement links TRBV12-3 or TRBV12-4 to TRBJ1-1; no clear D gene. Trimming left V 3 bases short and J 5 bases short, with 10 bases between. The CDR3 runs to 13 residues. This chain's CDR3 is CASSFEGETEAFF. The CDR3 DNA reads as TGTGCCAGCAGTTTTGAGGGCGAGACTGAAGCTTTCTTT.

V usage is TRBV5-4 and J usage is TRBJ2-7, with TRBD2 identical over 13 bases. V lost 0 bases to trimming and J lost 7 bases; unmatched junction nucleotides: 7. CDR3 size: 16 residues. CDR1 and CDR2 (germline): SGHNT, YYREEE (reference sequence). CDR3 sequence (DNA): TGTGCCAGCAGCTTGGAACCGGGACTAGCGGGAAGGGAGCAGTACTTC. This encodes CASSLEPGLAGREQYF.

This clone was seen only a few times. This chain connects TRBV18 to TRBJ2-3, with D perhaps TRBD2 (5 bases). The CDR3 is 13 residues long. Trimming took 6 bases from V and 1 from J, leaving 8 bases between them. Germline CDR1 is KGHSH and CDR2 is LQKENI. CDR3 sequence: CASSVGGTDTQYF. The CDR3 DNA sequence: TGTGCCAGCTCGGTCGGGGGCACAGATACGCAGTATTTT. Combining the CDR3 with reference TRBV18 and TRBJ2-3 gives the whole variable domain NAGVMQNPRHLVRRRGQEARLRCSPMKGHSHVYWYRQLPEEGLKFMVYLQKENIIDESGMPKERFSAEFPKEGPSILRIQQVVRGDSAAYFCASSVGGTDTQYFGPGTRLTVL.

This chain connects TRBV6-5 to TRBJ2-7; 7 nucleotides line up with TRBD2. J was trimmed by 5 bases and V by 6 bases; bases with no gene match: 7. The CDR3 is made up of 13 amino acids. CDR1 MNHEY and CDR2 SVGAGI come from the germline V gene. CDR3 DNA: TGTGCCAGCAGAGAGGGAGGGATCCACGAGCAGTACTTC. It specifies CASREGGIHEQYF.

This chain joins TRBV9 and TRBJ2-1; TRBD2 agrees at 9 bases. This CDR3 is 17 amino acids long. CDR1 is SGDLS and CDR2 is YYNGEE in the germline V gene. The V segment lost 4 bases and the J segment 2 bases; nucleotides outside the gene matches: 10. CDR3 sequence reads: CASSLYGSSGTYNEQFF. CDR3 DNA sequence: TGTGCCAGCAGCCTGTACGGGTCTAGCGGGACCTACAATGAGCAGTTCTTC.

In its sample, this clone was seen once. The chain joins TRBV9 to TRBJ1-1; D ambiguous. Germline V gene data show CDR1 as SGDLS and CDR2 as YYNGEE. The CDR3 loop spans 14 amino acids. Trimming removed 0 bases at V and 6 bases at J, with 12 bases between. The CDR3 sequence is CASSVGEGSPEAFF. In nucleotides, the CDR3 is TGTGCCAGCAGCGTAGGAGAGGGTTCCCCTGAAGCTTTCTTT.

There are a few counts of this clone. The chain couples TRBV13 to TRBJ1-2; 7 bases are shared with TRBD1. J lost 0 bases, V lost 5 bases, and 6 bases had no gene match. The germline V gene encodes CDR1 PRHDT and CDR2 FYEKMQ (reference sequence). This CDR3 is 15 amino acids long. The CDR3 protein is CASSRRQGANYGYTF. CDR3 nucleotides: TGTGCCAGCAGCCGCCGACAGGGAGCTAACTATGGCTACACCTTC.

As for this clone: The same CDR3 can be traced to other DNA sequences in this sample. The chain recombines TRBV27 with TRBJ1-1, with D possibly matching TRBD1 (5 bases). The V gene's germline CDR1 is MNHEY and CDR2 SMNVEV (reference sequence). This CDR3 has 14 residues. V dropped 3 bases and J dropped 0 bases, with 8 bases sitting between them. CDR3 sequence reads: CASSLAGLNTEAFF. The CDR3 nucleotides read TGTGCCAGCAGTTTGGCAGGGTTGAACACTGAAGCTTTCTTT.

J is TRBJ1-1 and V is TRBV14; D gene ambiguous. This CDR3 is 15 amino acids long. Germline CDR1 reads SGHDN; CDR2 reads FVKESK. Trimming pared 4 bases from V and 2 bases from J, leaving 14 bases between. CDR3 region: CASSRGKGGNTEAFF. CDR3 bases: TGTGCCAGCAGCCGAGGGAAGGGTGGCAACACTGAAGCTTTCTTT.

This chain links TRBV3-1 (or the pseudogene TRBV3-2) with TRBJ2-7; 13 bases are a match to TRBD2. CDR1 and CDR2 from the germline V gene are LGHDT and YNNKEL (reference sequence). The J segment lost 3 bases and the V segment lost 1 base, leaving 0 bases of the junction unmatched. The CDR3 spans 15 residues. CDR3 in amino acids: CASSQGLAGGYEQYF. The CDR3 DNA sequence: TGTGCCAGCAGCCAAGGACTAGCGGGAGGCTACGAGCAGTACTTC.

The chain has TRBV7-9 and TRBJ1-6; weak D call: TRBD1 (5 bases). Germline V CDR1 and CDR2: SEHNR, FQNEAQ (reference sequence). This CDR3 region has 16 residues. V shed 7 bases and J shed 7 bases, with 20 bases lying between them. The CDR3 reads CASTLRAGPNNSPLHF. CDR3 DNA sequence: TGTGCCAGCACTCTAAGGGCGGGACCGAACAATTCACCCCTCCACTTT. Supplemented by reference TRBV7-9 and TRBJ1-6, the full variable domain reads DTGVSQNPRHKITKRGQNVTFRCDPISEHNRLYWYRQTLGQGPEFLTYFQNEAQLEKSRLLSDRFSAERPKGSFSTLEIQRTEQGDSAMYLCASTLRAGPNNSPLHFGNGTRLTVT.